This T cell receptor (beta chain) was captured by sequencing in a study of blood T cells in healthy people across ages. Findings and caveats of the study: Estimates of total diversity, which came from one million sequenced T cells, were considered to be underestimates.

Deletions cut 7 bases from V and 8 bases from J, with 18 bases between. Germline CDR1 and CDR2: SNHLY and FYNNEI. CDR3 length: 14 amino acids. A second PCR of about 7 to 11 cycles used a sample-barcoded 5' primer and a J-beta primer mix. TCRdb itself ran the 5' RACE reads through MiXCR, one entry per CDR3 protein. The sample yields 800,000 to 1,300,000 distinct CDR3 sequences, almost 25% seen once. This clonotype was counted a few times. Its antigen is currently unknown. These data were likewise used in another study, on T cells of mothers and their children.

This TCR was recovered from a girl aged 2 to 9 in good health. Sequencing used blood. The chain has TRBV2 and TRBJ1-5; no firm D call. In DNA form, the CDR3 reads TGTGCCAGCAATGGAGGGTCCTATCCTGAGCCCCAGCATTTT. This sequence encodes CASNGGSYPEPQHF.